This T cell receptor beta chain was found in a study of blood T cell repertoires in COVID-19. For the study at large: T cells, B-cell-depleted T cells, or PBMCs supplied cDNA or gDNA.

Sequenced by immunoSEQ multiplex PCR; TCRdb stores in-frame clones only, minus some. Among about 180,000 clones listed, 70% to 90% were seen once. Germline-derived CDR1 and CDR2 are GTSNPN and SVGIG (reference sequence). The length of the CDR3 is 13 residues. With 4 bases removed from V and 1 base from J, the gap between germline ends came to 11 bases. The sample holds one count of this clone. This sequence originates from a man aged 55 to 70 with acute or convalescent COVID-19. This chain connects TRBV30 to TRBJ2-7, with a tentative D call TRBD1 (5 bases). Material: peripheral blood. The CDR3 nucleotides are TGTGCCTGGAATCCAGGGTTTTCCTACGAGCAGTACTTC. It is translated as CAWNPGFSYEQYF.